This T cell receptor beta chain was recovered during a study of blood T cells in healthy people across ages. Study-level information: Per two T cells, about one barcoded beta molecule was captured through template switching.

PCR was performed a second time for roughly 7 to 11 cycles using a sample-barcoded 5' primer and a J-beta primer mix. TCRdb re-called the 5' RACE reads through MiXCR, storing one row per CDR3 protein. The sample has fewer than 1 million distinct CDR3 sequences, approximately 48% seen once; the top ten hold roughly 19%. V shed 1 base and J shed 3 bases, with 10 bases lying between them. CDR3 size: 16 residues. Germline V CDR1 and CDR2: SGHTA, FQGNSA. The sequence came from a man aged 55-75 years in good health. Sequencing was done on a sample of blood. The chain uses TRBV7-2 and TRBJ1-6, with D uncertain. CDR3 sequence reads: CASSLEGSYYNSPLHF. CDR3 coding DNA: TGTGCCAGCAGCTTAGAGGGCAGTTACTATAATTCACCCCTCCACTTT.